Reported below is one T cell receptor beta chain. In the original workflow: How many nucleated cells were present was estimated from reference gene primer amplification. Using immunoSEQ multiplex PCR, the repertoire was profiled, and TCRdb retains in-frame clones only, with some absent. Clone size and V and J calls were adopted from that table, with D and trimming inferred from the DNA. The data show about 260,000 clones, with around 90% seen just once and about 3.4% held by the top ten. The record originates from a study of blood T cell repertoires in COVID-19. Study summary: T cells, B-cell-depleted T cells, or PBMCs provided the cDNA or gDNA that served as material.

This CDR3 spans 15 amino acids. Trimming cost V 2 bases and J 0 bases, with 11 bases left between them. Germline assignment: CDR1 SGHTA and CDR2 FQGNSA. Participant age was roughly 18 to 90 years, and participants resided in about 25 US areas. Participant-given clinical history determined each cohort assignment. The source is a woman aged 35 to 49 who had been exposed to COVID-19. The chain couples TRBV7-2 to TRBJ2-7, with no clear D. Sequencing input: PBMCs or T cells enriched from blood (not recorded which). Here the CDR3 DNA reads TGTGCCAGCAGCTTAAATATAGCCCGCTCCTACGAGCAGTACTTC. Translated, it gives CASSLNIARSYEQYF.